This T cell receptor beta chain was retrieved from a study of blood T cell repertoires in COVID-19. Study context: The samples span acute and convalescent COVID-19 from the United States, Italy and Spain.

As regards this clone: The sample has other DNA sequences that encode this CDR3 too.

Germline V CDR1 and CDR2: SGHRS, YFSETQ. The CDR3 totals 15 residues. V lost 2 bases, J lost 1 base, and 4 bases stayed unmatched. Generated by immunoSEQ multiplex PCR, the TCRdb table keeps only in-frame clones and is missing some. The table shows more than 400,000 clones, with about 85% occurring only once. Sequencing input: PBMCs or T cells enriched from blood (not recorded which). The sequence was obtained from a woman aged 18 to 35 who had recovered from COVID-19. This chain uses TRBV5-1 with TRBJ2-5; 8 bases agree with TRBD1. CDR3 bases: TGCGCCAGCAGCTTCACGACAGGGGTCCAAGAGACCCAGTACTTC. Protein sequence: CASSFTTGVQETQYF.